This TCR beta chain is from a study of T cell changes during pregnancy in multiple sclerosis. Generated by immunoSEQ multiplex PCR, the TCRdb table keeps only in-frame clones and is missing some. Of 85,000 to 130,000 clones in the sample, almost 95% were seen once. CDR1 is GTSNPN, CDR2 SVGIG, per germline (reference sequence). V lost 0 bases and J 9 bases, leaving 9 bases between the germline ends. The CDR3 consists of 12 residues. This chain connects TRBV30 to TRBJ1-5; TRBD1 is a possible D gene (6 bases). The material was peripheral blood, obtained before pregnancy. The TCR comes from a female donor with multiple sclerosis, enrolled in a pregnancy study. The CDR3 loop is CAWSVQGPPQHF. The CDR3 DNA reads TGTGCCTGGAGTGTACAGGGACCGCCCCAGCATTTT.